The rows below give T cell receptor beta chains drawn from one sample of a study of a mutant IDH1 vaccine in newly diagnosed glioma. Clones were read by immunoSEQ multiplex PCR, and TCRdb kept only the in-frame ones, dropping some. The sample holds roughly 72,000 clones, roughly 91% seen once. These TCRs' antigens remain unknown. The source material was PBMCs, sampled from a glioma patient whose treatment included an IDH1 peptide vaccine. Receptors originate from a woman in her 50s with glioma. The CDR3 runs from the conserved cysteine through the conserved F or W. Fields, in order: clone size, CDR3 length, D gene, V gene, J gene, CDR3 protein, CDR3 DNA. The D gene is left open where the match is weak. Clone size is stated in some rows and not others, as once, few, many or a class when expanded.

clone size: -
CDR3 length: 11
D gene: -
V gene: TRBV29-1
J gene: TRBJ1-1
CDR3 protein: CSAEGGSEAFF
CDR3 DNA: TGCAGCGCCGAGGGGGGGTCTGAAGCTTTCTTT

clone size: -
CDR3 length: 16
D gene: -
V gene: TRBV5-8
J gene: TRBJ1-6
CDR3 protein: CASSLLTSSYNSPLHF
CDR3 DNA: TGTGCCAGCAGCTTGTTGACCAGCTCCTATAATTCACCCCTCCACTTT

clone size: -
CDR3 length: 14
D gene: -
V gene: TRBV25-1
J gene: TRBJ1-4
CDR3 protein: CASSERATNEKLFF
CDR3 DNA: TGTGCCAGCTCCGAGCGCGCAACTAATGAAAAACTGTTTTTT

clone size: few
CDR3 length: 14
D gene: TRBD1
V gene: TRBV11-2
J gene: TRBJ2-5
CDR3 protein: CASSIGQGAETQYF
CDR3 DNA: TGTGCCAGCAGCATAGGACAGGGGGCGGAGACCCAGTACTTC

clone size: -
CDR3 length: 16
D gene: -
V gene: TRBV10-1
J gene: TRBJ2-3
CDR3 protein: CASSDREGVSTDTQYF
CDR3 DNA: TGCGCCAGCAGTGACAGGGAGGGGGTTAGCACAGATACGCAGTATTTT

clone size: -
CDR3 length: 17
D gene: TRBD2
V gene: TRBV5-1
J gene: TRBJ2-3
CDR3 protein: CASSLSYSGTRADTQYF
CDR3 DNA: TGCGCCAGCAGCCTCTCGTATAGCGGGACAAGGGCAGATACGCAGTATTTT

clone size: -
CDR3 length: 15
D gene: TRBD1
V gene: TRBV5-5
J gene: TRBJ2-2
CDR3 protein: CASSTGQRRTGELFF
CDR3 DNA: TGTGCCAGCAGCACGGGACAGCGAAGAACCGGGGAGCTGTTTTTT

clone size: -
CDR3 length: 14
D gene: -
V gene: TRBV14
J gene: TRBJ2-7
CDR3 protein: CASSQDFGGGEQYF
CDR3 DNA: TGTGCCAGCAGCCAAGATTTCGGGGGCGGCGAGCAGTACTTC

clone size: -
CDR3 length: 15
D gene: TRBD1
V gene: TRBV5-1
J gene: TRBJ1-1
CDR3 protein: CASSFSGGENTEAFF
CDR3 DNA: TGCGCCAGCAGCTTTTCAGGGGGGGAGAACACTGAAGCTTTCTTT

clone size: -
CDR3 length: 13
D gene: TRBD2
V gene: TRBV6-5
J gene: TRBJ2-7
CDR3 protein: CASSYPGGNEQYF
CDR3 DNA: TGTGCCAGCAGTTACCCGGGGGGAAACGAGCAGTACTTC

clone size: -
CDR3 length: 16
D gene: TRBD1
V gene: TRBV19
J gene: TRBJ1-5
CDR3 protein: CASSMTGGLANQPQHF
CDR3 DNA: TGTGCCAGTAGTATGACAGGGGGCTTGGCCAATCAGCCCCAGCATTTT

clone size: -
CDR3 length: 18
D gene: TRBD1
V gene: TRBV28
J gene: TRBJ1-4
CDR3 protein: CASSSRPGQGNTNEKLFF
CDR3 DNA: TGTGCCAGCAGTTCCCGCCCGGGACAGGGGAATACTAATGAAAAACTGTTTTTT

clone size: -
CDR3 length: 16
D gene: TRBD1
V gene: TRBV10-3
J gene: TRBJ2-3
CDR3 protein: CAISDQGQGVTDTQYF
CDR3 DNA: TGTGCCATCAGTGACCAGGGACAGGGAGTCACAGATACGCAGTATTTT

clone size: -
CDR3 length: 15
D gene: -
V gene: TRBV9
J gene: TRBJ1-1
CDR3 protein: CASSVDPIQNTEAFF
CDR3 DNA: TGTGCCAGCAGCGTAGACCCGATCCAAAACACTGAAGCTTTCTTT

clone size: -
CDR3 length: 12
D gene: -
V gene: TRBV7-9
J gene: TRBJ2-7
CDR3 protein: CASSFGRVEQYF
CDR3 DNA: TGTGCCAGCAGCTTCGGCAGGGTTGAGCAGTACTTC

clone size: once
CDR3 length: 15
D gene: TRBD1
V gene: TRBV9
J gene: TRBJ2-7
CDR3 protein: CTSSVGTAVGYEQYF
CDR3 DNA: TGTACCAGCAGCGTAGGGACAGCGGTCGGGTACGAGCAGTACTTC

clone size: -
CDR3 length: 13
D gene: -
V gene: TRBV19
J gene: TRBJ1-1
CDR3 protein: CASSIGVGAEAFF
CDR3 DNA: TGTGCCAGTAGTATAGGAGTTGGGGCTGAAGCTTTCTTT

clone size: -
CDR3 length: 15
D gene: -
V gene: TRBV7-2
J gene: TRBJ1-3
CDR3 protein: CASSFADGGGNTIYF
CDR3 DNA: TGTGCCAGCAGCTTTGCAGATGGTGGAGGAAACACCATATATTTT

clone size: -
CDR3 length: 16
D gene: TRBD2
V gene: TRBV5-4
J gene: TRBJ2-2
CDR3 protein: CASSLGLAGVNGELFF
CDR3 DNA: TGTGCCAGCAGCTTGGGACTAGCGGGAGTGAACGGGGAGCTGTTTTTT

clone size: once
CDR3 length: 16
D gene: -
V gene: TRBV7-8
J gene: TRBJ1-5
CDR3 protein: CASSGGPRGRDQPQHF
CDR3 DNA: TGTGCCAGCAGCGGGGGGCCGCGCGGCCGGGATCAGCCCCAGCATTTT

clone size: once
CDR3 length: 14
D gene: -
V gene: TRBV9
J gene: TRBJ2-3
CDR3 protein: CASSVASVTDTQYF
CDR3 DNA: TGTGCCAGCAGCGTAGCAAGCGTCACAGATACGCAGTATTTT

clone size: once
CDR3 length: 13
D gene: -
V gene: TRBV7-9
J gene: TRBJ2-7
CDR3 protein: CASNLATSYEQYF
CDR3 DNA: TGTGCCAGCAATCTAGCGACCTCCTACGAGCAGTACTTC

clone size: -
CDR3 length: 13
D gene: -
V gene: TRBV29-1
J gene: TRBJ2-5
CDR3 protein: CSVGGQTGETQYF
CDR3 DNA: TGCAGCGTTGGAGGTCAAACTGGGGAGACCCAGTACTTC

clone size: -
CDR3 length: 15
D gene: TRBD2
V gene: TRBV25-1
J gene: TRBJ2-3
CDR3 protein: CASSRRRERQDTQYF
CDR3 DNA: TGTGCCAGCAGTCGGAGGCGGGAGCGGCAAGATACGCAGTATTTT

clone size: -
CDR3 length: 17
D gene: -
V gene: TRBV2
J gene: TRBJ2-1
CDR3 protein: CASSALGGLQLYNEQFF
CDR3 DNA: TGTGCCAGCAGTGCCCTTGGGGGACTCCAACTATACAATGAGCAGTTCTTC

clone size: -
CDR3 length: 15
D gene: -
V gene: TRBV5-4
J gene: TRBJ2-3
CDR3 protein: CASSLGQIGTDTQYF
CDR3 DNA: TGTGCCAGCAGCTTGGGACAAATAGGCACAGATACGCAGTATTTT

clone size: -
CDR3 length: 15
D gene: -
V gene: TRBV28
J gene: TRBJ1-4
CDR3 protein: CASSWGGPQGEKLFF
CDR3 DNA: TGTGCCAGCAGTTGGGGTGGCCCCCAGGGTGAAAAACTGTTTTTT

clone size: few
CDR3 length: 15
D gene: -
V gene: TRBV10-1
J gene: TRBJ2-3
CDR3 protein: CASAPGSSWADTQYF
CDR3 DNA: TGCGCCAGCGCCCCTGGGTCTAGCTGGGCAGATACGCAGTATTTT

clone size: -
CDR3 length: 16
D gene: -
V gene: TRBV27
J gene: TRBJ1-6
CDR3 protein: CASRETGQNYNSPLHF
CDR3 DNA: TGTGCCAGCAGGGAGACCGGGCAGAACTATAATTCACCCCTCCACTTT

clone size: -
CDR3 length: 15
D gene: TRBD1
V gene: TRBV28
J gene: TRBJ2-7
CDR3 protein: CASTPWGTGSHEQYF
CDR3 DNA: TGTGCCAGCACCCCATGGGGGACAGGGAGCCACGAGCAGTACTTC

clone size: -
CDR3 length: 15
D gene: -
V gene: TRBV28
J gene: TRBJ2-7
CDR3 protein: CASSSQGFYSYEQYF
CDR3 DNA: TGTGCCAGCAGTTCTCAGGGTTTCTACTCCTACGAGCAGTACTTC

clone size: -
CDR3 length: 15
D gene: TRBD1
V gene: TRBV5-1
J gene: TRBJ1-3
CDR3 protein: CASSPRTGSGNTIYF
CDR3 DNA: TGCGCCAGCAGCCCGAGGACAGGGTCCGGAAACACCATATATTTT

clone size: -
CDR3 length: 15
D gene: TRBD1
V gene: TRBV18
J gene: TRBJ2-7
CDR3 protein: CASSQRDRSVREQYF
CDR3 DNA: TGTGCCAGCTCACAGAGGGACAGGTCAGTCCGCGAGCAGTACTTC

clone size: -
CDR3 length: 17
D gene: -
V gene: TRBV2
J gene: TRBJ2-3
CDR3 protein: CASSEARVSRAADTQYF
CDR3 DNA: TGTGCCAGCAGTGAAGCGCGGGTGTCCAGGGCGGCAGATACGCAGTATTTT

clone size: -
CDR3 length: 15
D gene: -
V gene: TRBV10-3
J gene: TRBJ1-2
CDR3 protein: CAISESSTVNYGYTF
CDR3 DNA: TGTGCCATCAGTGAGAGTTCGACTGTTAACTATGGCTACACCTTC

clone size: -
CDR3 length: 17
D gene: TRBD1
V gene: TRBV10-3
J gene: TRBJ1-3
CDR3 protein: CAISEWGGTGGRNTIYF
CDR3 DNA: TGTGCCATCAGTGAGTGGGGGGGGACAGGAGGAAGAAACACCATATATTTT